The 32 T cell receptor beta chains below were found in one sample sequenced in a study of early T cells in non-severe SARS-CoV-2 infection. TCRdb processed the 5' RACE reads anew with MiXCR; each CDR3 protein has one entry. The sample carries roughly 9,200 distinct CDR3 sequences, 4% to 5.5% recorded once. The sample comprised whole blood. Every receptor here comes from an adult who was a healthcare worker with PCR-confirmed SARS-CoV-2 infection or an uninfected control (not recorded which).

This clonotype was observed at least ten times. This chain links TRBV20-1 with TRBJ2-1, with D perhaps TRBD1 (5 bases). The CDR3 length is 14 residues. Trimming took off 0 bases at V and 8 bases at J, with 14 bases between the two ends. Germline CDR1 is DFQATT and CDR2 is SNEGSKA (reference sequence). DNA for the CDR3: TGCAGTGCTAGAGATATCCGTGGGGCCGATGAGCAGTTCTTC. Its translation is CSARDIRGADEQFF.

This clonotype was picked up many times. The chain is built from TRBV5-1 and TRBJ2-1; D possibly corresponds to TRBD2 (6 bases). Trimming took off 0 bases at V and 6 bases at J, with 16 bases between the two ends. This CDR3 has 16 amino acids. Germline CDR1 SGHRS, CDR2 YFSETQ. The CDR3 protein is CASSLGYSGGPNEQFF. CDR3 sequence (DNA): TGCGCCAGCAGCTTGGGGTATAGCGGTGGGCCCAATGAGCAGTTCTTC.

This clonotype is classed as medium-sized (0.01 to 0.1%). The chain combines TRBV20-1 with TRBJ1-1; TRBD1 agrees at 7 bases. There are 12 residues in the CDR3. Germline V CDR1 and CDR2: DFQATT, SNEGSKA (reference sequence). V lost 4 bases, J lost 5 bases, and 4 bases stayed unmatched. The CDR3 protein is CSATYRGTEAFF. In nucleotides, the CDR3 is TGCAGTGCTACGTACAGGGGAACTGAAGCTTTCTTT.

This clonotype was observed many times. The chain couples TRBV4-2 to TRBJ2-1; D uncertain. Per germline, CDR1 LGHNA and CDR2 YNFKEQ. The CDR3 runs 14 residues. Trimming pared 1 base from V and 8 bases from J, leaving 12 bases between. CDR3 amino acids: CASSQAGLKDEQFF. CDR3 DNA: TGTGCCAGCAGCCAAGCCGGCTTGAAAGATGAGCAGTTCTTC.

This clonotype is medium-sized (0.01 to 0.1%). The chain couples TRBV7-8 to TRBJ1-1, with a weak D call TRBD1 (6 bases). Germline CDR1 reads SGHVS; CDR2 reads FQNEAQ. This CDR3 is built from 15 residues. Deletions cut 0 bases from V and 0 bases from J, with 8 bases between. CDR3 residues: CASSLAPGVNTEAFF. The DNA for the CDR3 is TGTGCCAGCAGCTTAGCTCCAGGGGTGAACACTGAAGCTTTCTTT.

This clonotype has ten or more counts. The J gene is TRBJ2-3, the V gene TRBV4-2; tentative D call: TRBD2 (6 bases). The CDR3 consists of 17 residues. Germline V CDR1 and CDR2: LGHNA, YNFKEQ. The V end lost 2 bases, the J end lost 2 bases, and 17 bases lay between the germline ends. The DNA of the CDR3 is TGTGCCAGCAGCCAATCAGCCGGGGGAGAGGACACAGATACGCAGTATTTT. Its translation: CASSQSAGGEDTDTQYF.

This clonotype has at least ten counts. The chain carries TRBV10-1 and TRBJ2-1; TRBD2 matches at 13 bases. Germline CDR1 reads WNHNN; CDR2 reads SYGVQD (reference sequence). With V trimmed by 0 bases and J by 7 bases, 3 bases remained unmatched. This CDR3 has 16 residues. The CDR3 loop is CASSESRGLAGNEQFF. The CDR3 DNA follows: TGCGCCAGCAGTGAGTCAAGGGGACTAGCGGGGAATGAGCAGTTCTTC.

This clonotype is medium-sized within its sample. This chain uses TRBV7-2 with TRBJ1-1; D unresolved. This CDR3 has 14 amino acids. From germline, CDR1 is SGHTA and CDR2 FQGNSA. V dropped 4 bases and J dropped 6 bases, with 15 bases sitting between them. CDR3 protein: CASSSQSVTSEAFF. The CDR3 DNA reads as TGTGCCAGCAGCTCTCAATCGGTTACGTCTGAAGCTTTCTTT. Variable domain in full (rest from reference TRBV7-2 and TRBJ1-1): GAGVSQSPSNKVTEKGKDVELRCDPISGHTALYWYRQSLGQGLEFLIYFQGNSAPDKSGLPSDRFSAERTGGSVSTLTIQRTQQEDSAVYLCASSSQSVTSEAFFGQGTRLTVV.

This clonotype has at least ten counts. V is TRBV6-5 and J is TRBJ2-7, with TRBD1 identical over 7 bases. V dropped 2 bases and J dropped 0; count of bases not matched to a gene: 4. Germline V gene lookup returns CDR1 MNHEY and CDR2 SVGAGI. The CDR3 extends over 15 amino acids. The CDR3 sequence is CASSYLTGTSYEQYF. DNA of the CDR3: TGTGCCAGCAGTTACCTGACAGGGACCTCCTACGAGCAGTACTTC.

This clonotype has just a few counts. The genes are TRBV11-3 and TRBJ2-1; tentatively, D is TRBD2 (5 bases). Germline CDR1 reads SGHNT; CDR2 reads YENEEA. The CDR3 loop spans 12 amino acids. V dropped 3 bases and J dropped 8 bases, with 8 bases sitting between them. CDR3 protein: CASSLNGDEQFF. In DNA, the CDR3 is TGTGCCAGCAGCTTGAACGGGGATGAGCAGTTCTTC.

This clonotype was counted at least ten times. The genes are TRBV6-2 or TRBV6-3 and TRBJ1-2, with D possibly TRBD1 on 5 matching bases. Germline loops: CDR1 MNHEY, CDR2 SVGEGT. The CDR3 runs 15 residues. The germline V and J ends were trimmed by 7 bases and 2 bases, with 17 bases remaining between them. CDR3 protein: CASTRSRVGNYGYTF. CDR3 coding DNA: TGTGCCAGCACACGTTCCAGGGTTGGGAACTATGGCTACACCTTC.

This clonotype was observed many times. The chain has TRBV3-1 and TRBJ2-1; no reliable D call. The germline V gene has CDR1 LGHDT and CDR2 YNNKEL (reference sequence). CDR3 size: 18 residues. Trimming cost V 2 bases and J 4 bases, with 21 bases left between them. CDR3 DNA: TGTGCCAGCAGCCAACTTTACAGACGCAGCCTACCTTACAATGAGCAGTTCTTC. Amino acids: CASSQLYRRSLPYNEQFF.

This clonotype was detected ten times or more. This chain joins TRBV6-6 and TRBJ2-3, with 7 bases that match TRBD1. Germline lookup yields CDR1 MNHNY and CDR2 SVGAGI (reference sequence). This CDR3 has 13 residues. Trimming cost V 5 bases and J 12 bases; bases outside gene matches: 11. This CDR3 is CASSPGTAASQYF. CDR3 bases: TGTGCCAGCAGTCCCGGGACAGCCGCGTCCCAGTATTTT.

By share of the sample, this clonotype is medium-sized. This rearrangement joins TRBV12-3 or TRBV12-4 to TRBJ2-1; 14 positions agree with TRBD2. The V and J ends lost 4 bases and 2 bases, in that order; junction bases with no gene match: 10. The CDR3 loop spans 19 amino acids. CDR3 DNA sequence: TGTGCCAGCAGTTCCACCGGGACTAGCGGGGGTAAGGCCTACAATGAGCAGTTCTTC. Translated: CASSSTGTSGGKAYNEQFF.

This clonotype has at least ten counts. V usage is TRBV20-1 and J usage is TRBJ2-1, with 9 bases matching TRBD2. Germline CDR1 and CDR2: DFQATT and SNEGSKA (reference sequence). CDR3 length: 16 amino acids. Trimming removed 1 base from V and 4 bases from J; junction bases left unmatched: 8. CDR3 sequence (DNA): TGCAGTGCTAGAGGGTATAGCGGGAGTAATTACAATGAGCAGTTCTTC. It encodes CSARGYSGSNYNEQFF.

This clonotype was observed at least ten times. A junction end diverges from the germline sequence, so it may reflect a read error. This chain joins TRBV2 and TRBJ1-2; D gene uncertain. CDR3 length: 13 residues. Germline V CDR1 and CDR2: SNHLY, FYNNEI. As DNA, the CDR3 is TGTACCAGCAGTGGGCCCAGGTCGAATGGCTACACCTTC. Amino acid sequence: CTSSGPRSNGYTF.

This clonotype came up many times. This chain joins TRBV3-1 and TRBJ2-3; maybe TRBD2 (5 bases). Per germline, CDR1 LGHDT and CDR2 YNNKEL (reference sequence). The germline V and J ends were trimmed by 4 bases and 5 bases, with 25 bases remaining between them. The length of the CDR3 is 18 residues. The CDR3 region is CASSPGSGGVLAQDTQYF. DNA of the CDR3: TGTGCCAGCAGCCCGGGATCGGGCGGAGTTCTCGCCCAAGATACGCAGTATTTT.

This clonotype was detected a few times. This rearrangement joins TRBV5-1 to TRBJ2-1, with D unclear. Per germline, CDR1 SGHRS and CDR2 YFSETQ. The CDR3 runs 12 residues. V shed 0 bases and J shed 10 bases, with 8 bases lying between them. The DNA of the CDR3 is TGCGCCAGCAGCTTGGCCGGGCCCGAGCAGTTCTTC. Amino acids: CASSLAGPEQFF.

The chain recombines TRBV7-2 with TRBJ2-1; tentatively, D is TRBD2 (5 bases). The CDR3 totals 14 residues. The germline V gene has CDR1 SGHTA and CDR2 FQGNSA. The germline V and J ends were trimmed by 4 bases and 5 bases, with 12 bases remaining between them. In DNA form, the CDR3 reads TGTGCCAGCAGCTCTGGACTGGGCAACAATGAGCAGTTCTTC. Encoded protein: CASSSGLGNNEQFF. Full variable domain (outside the CDR3, taken from reference TRBV7-2 and TRBJ2-1): GAGVSQSPSNKVTEKGKDVELRCDPISGHTALYWYRQSLGQGLEFLIYFQGNSAPDKSGLPSDRFSAERTGGSVSTLTIQRTQQEDSAVYLCASSSGLGNNEQFFGPGTRLTVL.

This clonotype was detected ten times or more. The chain has TRBV2 and TRBJ2-1; D call uncertain. Deletions cut 2 bases from V and 5 bases from J, with 16 bases between. CDR3 size: 16 residues. Looked up from germline, CDR1 is SNHLY and CDR2 is FYNNEI. CDR3 loop: CASSEWSATPDNEQFF. CDR3 in DNA: TGTGCCAGCAGTGAATGGTCGGCAACACCTGACAATGAGCAGTTCTTC.

The chain has TRBV29-1 and TRBJ1-2; D is ambiguous. V shed 4 bases and J shed 0 bases, with 9 bases lying between them. This CDR3 is built from 13 residues. The germline gives CDR1 SQVTM, CDR2 ANQGSEA. The CDR3 bases are TGCAGCGTTGGAGAATCCTCTAACTATGGCTACACCTTC. Translated: CSVGESSNYGYTF.

This clonotype was found many times. This rearrangement joins TRBV29-1 to TRBJ2-2; 11 bases fit TRBD2. After removal of 4 bases from V and 5 bases from J, the junction contained 3 bases not matched to a gene. This CDR3 is built from 14 residues. Germline V gene data show CDR1 as SQVTM and CDR2 as ANQGSEA. The CDR3 here is CSVGLAGGTGELFF. CDR3 sequence (DNA): TGCAGCGTTGGTCTAGCGGGAGGAACCGGGGAGCTGTTTTTT.

This clonotype has at least ten counts. This chain links TRBV10-1 with TRBJ2-2; 12 positions match TRBD2. With V trimmed by 2 bases and J by 5 bases, 6 bases remained unmatched. The CDR3 contains 17 residues. Per the germline V gene, CDR1 is WNHNN and CDR2 is SYGVQD (reference sequence). This CDR3 is CASSEALTSGRTGELFF. The CDR3 DNA reads as TGCGCCAGCAGTGAGGCCCTGACTAGCGGGAGAACCGGGGAGCTGTTTTTT.

This clonotype is medium-sized. The V gene is TRBV12-3 or TRBV12-4, the J gene TRBJ2-1; 9 bases are shared with TRBD2. The CDR3 length is 16 residues. V lost 6 bases, J lost 2 bases, and 8 bases stayed unmatched. The CDR3: CASSLRLAGTYNEQFF. The CDR3 nucleotides read TGTGCCAGCAGCCTCCGGCTAGCGGGGACCTACAATGAGCAGTTCTTC.

This clonotype has more than one count but fewer than ten. This rearrangement joins TRBV11-2 to TRBJ2-7; D is unresolved. Germline assignment: CDR1 SGHAT and CDR2 FQNNGV. This CDR3 is 14 amino acids long. The ends were cut back, 5 bases at V and 3 bases at J, with 14 bases in the middle. The CDR3 DNA reads TGTGCCAGCAGCCCCGGCCCCCGACTCTACGAGCAGTACGTC. This translates into CASSPGPRLYEQYV.

In its sample, this clonotype ranks as medium-sized. The chain couples TRBV20-1 to TRBJ2-5; a weak D match, TRBD1 (5 bases). Germline-derived CDR1 and CDR2 are DFQATT and SNEGSKA (reference sequence). Deletions cut 0 bases from V and 5 bases from J, with 13 bases between. The CDR3 has 14 amino acids. This CDR3 is CSARDAQGVETQYF. The DNA of the CDR3 is TGCAGTGCTAGAGATGCCCAGGGCGTTGAGACCCAGTACTTC.

V usage is TRBV3-1 and J usage is TRBJ2-1; D is uncertain. This CDR3 region has 16 residues. The V gene lost 2 bases and the J gene lost 7 bases, with 18 bases spanning the gap. Per germline, CDR1 LGHDT and CDR2 YNNKEL (reference sequence). The CDR3 region has the DNA TGTGCCAGCAGCCAATTCTCGCTAGAAAGGTCTAATGAGCAGTTCTTC. Amino acids: CASSQFSLERSNEQFF.

This clonotype occurred many times. Written as DNA, the CDR3 is TGCAGCCCCCAGGAGGGCAATGAGCAGTTCTTC. Amino acids: CSPQEGNEQFF. V and J are TRBV29-1 and TRBJ2-1, with D perhaps TRBD2 (6 bases). The CDR3 sequence is 11 residues long. The V end lost 8 bases, the J end lost 6 bases, and 11 bases lay between the germline ends. The germline gives CDR1 SQVTM, CDR2 ANQGSEA.

This clonotype was observed many times. V and J are TRBV7-6 and TRBJ2-5; no definite D call. V was cut by 5 bases and J by 2 bases, with 9 bases left in between. The germline V gene encodes CDR1 SGHVS and CDR2 FNYEAQ. This CDR3 has 13 residues. The CDR3 is CASSEDQQETQYF. CDR3 DNA: TGTGCCAGCAGCGAGGACCAACAAGAGACCCAGTACTTC.

There are many counts of this clonotype. The genes are TRBV7-2 and TRBJ2-5; 7 bases line up with TRBD2. CDR3 size: 15 residues. Germline loops: CDR1 SGHTA, CDR2 FQGNSA. With V trimmed by 4 bases and J by 0 bases, 5 bases remained unmatched. In nucleotides, the CDR3 is TGTGCCAGCAGCTCCCTCGGGACTAACCAAGAGACCCAGTACTTC. Protein product: CASSSLGTNQETQYF.

In its sample, this clonotype was seen a few times. The chain links TRBV28 to TRBJ2-7; D is possibly TRBD1 (6 bases). This CDR3 is built from 14 residues. Trimming removed 3 bases from V and 3 bases from J, with 12 bases in between. Germline V gene data show CDR1 as MDHEN and CDR2 as SYDVKM. CDR3 sequence reads: CASSFPGQRYEQYF. The CDR3 coding sequence is TGTGCCAGCAGTTTTCCCGGACAGCGCTACGAGCAGTACTTC.

This clonotype is judged medium-sized. The V gene is TRBV18, the J gene TRBJ2-1; 7 positions match TRBD2. Trimming took 4 bases from V and 8 from J; bases not matched to a gene: 8. The CDR3 is 14 residues long. Looked up from germline, CDR1 is KGHSH and CDR2 is LQKENI. This CDR3 is CASSRGTTGDEQFF. The CDR3 DNA is TGTGCCAGCTCACGCGGGACTACGGGGGATGAGCAGTTCTTC. The full variable domain, its missing parts supplied by reference TRBV18 and TRBJ2-1, is NAGVMQNPRHLVRRRGQEARLRCSPMKGHSHVYWYRQLPEEGLKFMVYLQKENIIDESGMPKERFSAEFPKEGPSILRIQQVVRGDSAAYFCASSRGTTGDEQFFGPGTRLTVL.